Following are 20 T cell receptor beta chains from one sample sequenced in a study of blood T cell repertoires in COVID-19. Here immunoSEQ multiplex PCR was the method, and the copy in TCRdb shows in-frame clones only, minus some. The data contain approximately 150,000 clones, 75% to 85% of them singletons. The specimen sequenced was peripheral blood. The receptors were gathered from a man aged 65 to 79 who had recovered from COVID-19.

The CDR3 is CASSLGTVRGEAFF. The DNA for the CDR3 is TGTGCCAGCAGCCTCGGTACCGTAAGGGGTGAAGCTTTCTTT. This chain connects TRBV11-2 to TRBJ1-1, with D possibly matching TRBD1 (5 bases). This CDR3 spans 14 amino acids. V was cut by 5 bases and J by 7 bases, with 17 bases left in between. Germline V lookup: CDR1 SGHAT, CDR2 FQNNGV.

This clone was recorded only once. The rearrangement uses TRBV5-1 and TRBJ1-1; TRBD1 might be the D (6 bases). This CDR3 has 14 amino acids. Trimming left V 4 bases short and J 1 base short, with 11 bases between. Germline V gives CDR1 SGHRS, CDR2 YFSETQ. The CDR3 DNA is TGCGCCAGCAGCCCCCCGACAGGGAACACTGAAGCTTTCTTT. Its protein is CASSPPTGNTEAFF.

CDR3 residues: CASSPGTDYGYTF. CDR3 sequence (DNA): TGTGCCAGCTCACCGGGGACAGATTATGGCTACACCTTC. The gene calls are TRBV18 and TRBJ1-2; 7 bases agree with TRBD1. This CDR3 spans 13 amino acids. Germline loops: CDR1 KGHSH, CDR2 LQKENI. J was trimmed by 5 bases and V by 3 bases; bases with no gene match: 3.

The V gene is TRBV2, the J gene TRBJ1-5; D remains unclear. V dropped 7 bases and J dropped 5 bases, with 9 bases sitting between them. Germline CDR1 SNHLY, CDR2 FYNNEI. This CDR3 region has 12 residues. CDR3 nucleotides: TGTGCCAGCAACGGGATAGATCAGCCCCAGCATTTT. It translates to CASNGIDQPQHF. The full variable domain, rest sourced from reference TRBV2 and TRBJ1-5, is EPEVTQTPSHQVTQMGQEVILRCVPISNHLYFYWYRQILGQKVEFLVSFYNNEISEKSEIFDDQFSVERPDGSNFTLKIRSTKLEDSAMYFCASNGIDQPQHFGDGTRLSIL.

This clone has ten or more counts. The V call is TRBV9, the J call TRBJ1-3; 7 nucleotides align to TRBD1. CDR1 is SGDLS, CDR2 YYNGEE, per germline. This CDR3 is built from 16 residues. The J segment lost 7 bases and the V segment lost 3 bases, leaving 13 bases of the junction unmatched. Here the CDR3 DNA reads TGTGCCAGCAGCGCCCGCCGGGACAGCTTTGACAACACCATATATTTT. It encodes CASSARRDSFDNTIYF.

The V gene is TRBV19, the J gene TRBJ1-5; 8 bases are a match to TRBD1. The trim removed 3 bases at V and 3 bases at J, leaving 10 bases unmatched. This CDR3 has 17 amino acids. CDR1 and CDR2 (germline): LNHDA, SQIVND (reference sequence). CDR3 amino acids: CASSIGKQGVLNQPQHF. The DNA of the CDR3 is TGTGCCAGTAGTATCGGGAAACAGGGGGTTCTCAATCAGCCCCAGCATTTT.

The rearrangement links TRBV10-3 to TRBJ2-7; D is undetermined. There are 12 residues in the CDR3. The V gene's germline CDR1 is ENHRY and CDR2 SYGVKD. Trimming shortened V by 5 bases and J by 2 bases, and 7 bases separated the two germline ends. The CDR3 reads CAISTEAYEQYF. The CDR3 DNA sequence: TGTGCCATCAGTACCGAGGCCTACGAGCAGTACTTC.

The J gene is TRBJ1-1, the V gene TRBV7-9, with D unresolved. This CDR3 is 14 amino acids long. The ends were cut back, 3 bases at V and 1 base at J, with 9 bases in the middle. CDR1 and CDR2 (germline): SEHNR, FQNEAQ (reference sequence). DNA of the CDR3: TGTGCCAGCAGCTTGGCAGATGGGAACACTGAAGCTTTCTTT. Translating gives CASSLADGNTEAFF.

In this sample, this clone turned up a few times. The genes are TRBV30 and TRBJ2-3, with 12 bases that match TRBD2. V lost 1 base and J lost 6; bases outside the gene matches: 11. The CDR3 consists of 17 residues. Germline V gives CDR1 GTSNPN, CDR2 SVGIG (reference sequence). The CDR3 nucleotides read TGTGCCTGGAGTGACCGGTCTAGCGGGAGGGCCCCGGATACGCAGTATTTT. Protein product: CAWSDRSSGRAPDTQYF.

This chain joins TRBV5-1 and TRBJ2-5; 7 nucleotides agree with TRBD1. Per germline, CDR1 SGHRS and CDR2 YFSETQ. This CDR3 comprises 15 residues. V was clipped by 6 bases and J by 0 bases; unmatched bases: 8. CDR3 sequence reads: CASTLGTAHQETQYF. CDR3 in DNA: TGCGCCAGCACTTTAGGGACAGCCCACCAAGAGACCCAGTACTTC.

CDR3 coding DNA: TGTGCCAGCAGTGAACGCGACAGGGAAGAAGCTTTCTTT. This encodes CASSERDREEAFF. V is TRBV2 and J is TRBJ1-1, with 7 bases aligning to TRBD1. Germline trimming cut 2 bases from V and 8 bases from J; bases unmatched to any gene: 5. The CDR3 spans 13 residues. Looked up from germline, CDR1 is SNHLY and CDR2 is FYNNEI.

This clone was seen only a few times. The chain links TRBV12-3 or TRBV12-4 to TRBJ1-1; D gene ambiguous. The CDR3 is 13 amino acids. V lost 6 bases, J lost 0 bases, and 8 bases lay in between. This chain's CDR3 is CASSRYLNTEAFF. For the CDR3, the DNA is TGTGCCAGCAGCAGATATCTGAACACTGAAGCTTTCTTT.

This chain connects TRBV3-1 (or the pseudogene TRBV3-2) to TRBJ2-5; TRBD2 matches at 9 bases. CDR3 size: 16 residues. CDR1 is LGHDT and CDR2 is YNNKEL in the germline V gene (reference sequence). V shed 3 bases and J 4 bases; nucleotides not matched to a gene: 9. The CDR3 spells CASSQEGLAFVETQYF. CDR3 DNA sequence: TGTGCCAGCAGCCAGGAAGGACTAGCGTTCGTAGAGACCCAGTACTTC.

This clone was found a few times. The chain recombines TRBV3-1 (or the pseudogene TRBV3-2) with TRBJ1-1; no reliable D call. This CDR3 is 11 amino acids long. Germline V gene sequence: CDR1 LGHDT, CDR2 YNNKEL (reference sequence). Between the trimmed V and J ends, which lost 2 bases and 8 bases, there was a span of 6 bases. Here the CDR3 DNA reads TGTGCCAGCAGCCAATCGCAGGAAGCTTTCTTT. Protein product: CASSQSQEAFF.

CDR3 sequence: CSATGGRSSYEQYF. The CDR3 DNA follows: TGCAGCGCCACAGGGGGCCGGAGCTCCTACGAGCAGTACTTC. The rearrangement links TRBV29-1 to TRBJ2-7; 9 nucleotides line up with TRBD1. V gave up 7 bases and J gave up 0 bases; unmatched junction bases: 7. There are 14 residues in the CDR3. CDR1 and CDR2 from the germline V gene are SQVTM and ANQGSEA.

The chain has TRBV10-3 and TRBJ2-1; D perhaps matches TRBD2 (6 bases). This CDR3 has 15 amino acids. With 6 bases removed from V and 3 bases from J, the gap between germline ends came to 15 bases. The germline V gene has CDR1 ENHRY and CDR2 SYGVKD. The CDR3 DNA sequence: TGTGCCATCAGATCAGCGGAGGGCCTCTACAATGAGCAGTTCTTC. It translates to CAIRSAEGLYNEQFF.

The chain joins TRBV5-6 to TRBJ2-5; tentative D call: TRBD2 (6 bases). The V end lost 5 bases, the J end lost 7 bases, and 24 bases lay between the germline ends. The CDR3 loop spans 16 amino acids. CDR1 and CDR2 (germline): SGHDT, YYEEEE. CDR3 residues: CASSPEGNGWTRTQYF. The DNA of the CDR3 is TGTGCCAGCAGTCCGGAGGGAAACGGATGGACCAGGACCCAGTACTTC.

This chain joins TRBV11-2 and TRBJ1-1; D unresolved. This CDR3 has 13 amino acids. Germline V gene lookup returns CDR1 SGHAT and CDR2 FQNNGV. V was trimmed by 1 base and J by 1 base, leaving 4 bases between them. The CDR3 region has the DNA TGTGCCAGCAGCTTAGGGGCGAACACTGAAGCTTTCTTT. It yields the protein CASSLGANTEAFF.

The chain is built from TRBV3-1 (or the pseudogene TRBV3-2) and TRBJ1-4; 10 nucleotides line up with TRBD1. The trim removed 4 bases at V and 6 bases at J, leaving 11 bases unmatched. Germline values: CDR1 LGHDT, CDR2 YNNKEL (reference sequence). This CDR3 has 17 amino acids. The CDR3 DNA reads as TGTGCCAGCAGCCCACCCCTTGACAGGGGGCAGGATGAAAAACTGTTTTTT. Protein product: CASSPPLDRGQDEKLFF.

The chain recombines TRBV13 with TRBJ2-1, with 13 positions matching TRBD2. Germline CDR1 PRHDT, CDR2 FYEKMQ (reference sequence). J gave up 5 bases and V 5 bases, and 3 bases lay outside the gene matches. This CDR3 has 15 amino acids. CDR3 residues: CASSPGLAGDNEQFF. As DNA, the CDR3 is TGTGCCAGCAGCCCCGGACTAGCGGGAGACAATGAGCAGTTCTTC.